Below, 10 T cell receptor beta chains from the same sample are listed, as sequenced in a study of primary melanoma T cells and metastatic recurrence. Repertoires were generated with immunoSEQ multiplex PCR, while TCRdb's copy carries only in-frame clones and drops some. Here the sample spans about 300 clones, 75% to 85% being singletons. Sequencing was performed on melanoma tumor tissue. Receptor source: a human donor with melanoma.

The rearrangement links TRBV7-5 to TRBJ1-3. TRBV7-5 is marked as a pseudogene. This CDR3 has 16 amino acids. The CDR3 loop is CASSLMGGRIGNTIYF. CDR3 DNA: TGTGCCAGCAGCCTTATGGGGGGCCGGATTGGAAACACCATATATTTT.

The CDR3 DNA follows: TGTGCCAGCAGCAAGGGACTAGCGGGAGAACCCTCCTACGAGCAGTACTTC. Translated, it gives CASSKGLAGEPSYEQYF. This sequence joins TRBV11-3 and TRBJ2-7, with 14 bases aligning to TRBD2. The ends lost 5 bases at V and 0 bases at J; junction bases unmatched: 6. This CDR3 region has 17 residues. CDR1 is SGHNT and CDR2 is YENEEA in the germline V gene.

The DNA of the CDR3 is TGTGCCAGCGGAGACAGGGGGCGGGTCACCGGGGAGCTGTTTTTT. As protein: CASGDRGRVTGELFF. The chain recombines TRBV6-8 with TRBJ2-2, with 10 bases lining up with TRBD1. This CDR3 contains 15 residues. Germline trimming cut 8 bases from V and 4 bases from J; bases unmatched to any gene: 7. Looked up from germline, CDR1 is MNHGY and CDR2 is SAAAGT.

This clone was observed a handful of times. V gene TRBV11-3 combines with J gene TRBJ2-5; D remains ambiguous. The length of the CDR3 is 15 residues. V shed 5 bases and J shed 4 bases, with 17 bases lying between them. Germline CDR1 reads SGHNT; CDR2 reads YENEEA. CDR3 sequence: CASSGSSPLGETQYF. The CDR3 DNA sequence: TGTGCCAGCAGCGGCTCGTCTCCCCTTGGAGAGACCCAGTACTTC.

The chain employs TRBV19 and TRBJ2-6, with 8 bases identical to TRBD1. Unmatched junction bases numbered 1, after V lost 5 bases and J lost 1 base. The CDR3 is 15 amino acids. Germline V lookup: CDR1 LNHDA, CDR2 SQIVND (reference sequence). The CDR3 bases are TGTGCCAGTAGTGACAGGGGTTCTGGGGCCAACGTCCTGACTTTC. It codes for CASSDRGSGANVLTF.

The CDR3 reads CSVVEVSGRAADNEQFF. In DNA form, the CDR3 reads TGCAGCGTTGTGGAGGTGAGCGGGAGGGCCGCTGACAATGAGCAGTTCTTC. The chain links TRBV29-1 to TRBJ2-1; 10 positions agree with TRBD2. V dropped 4 bases and J dropped 5; count of bases not matched to a gene: 14. The CDR3 is 17 amino acids. Germline-derived CDR1 and CDR2 are SQVTM and ANQGSEA.

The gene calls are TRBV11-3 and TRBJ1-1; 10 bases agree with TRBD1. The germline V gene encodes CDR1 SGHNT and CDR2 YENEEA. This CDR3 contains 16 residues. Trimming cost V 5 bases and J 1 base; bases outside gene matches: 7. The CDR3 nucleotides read TGTGCCAGCAGCCCGGGACAGGGGTTTGGGAACACTGAAGCTTTCTTT. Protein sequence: CASSPGQGFGNTEAFF. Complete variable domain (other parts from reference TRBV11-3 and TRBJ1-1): EAGVVQSPRYKIIEKKQPVAFWCNPISGHNTLYWYLQNLGQGPELLIRYENEEAVDDSQLPKDRFSAERLKGVDSTLKIQPAELGDSAVYLCASSPGQGFGNTEAFFGQGTRLTVV.

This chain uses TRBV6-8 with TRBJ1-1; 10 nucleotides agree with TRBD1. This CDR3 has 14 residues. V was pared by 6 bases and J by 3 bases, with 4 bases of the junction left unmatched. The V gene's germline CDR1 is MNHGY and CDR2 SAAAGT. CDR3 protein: CASRGTGEHTEAFF. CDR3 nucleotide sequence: TGTGCCAGCAGAGGGACAGGGGAGCACACTGAAGCTTTCTTT.

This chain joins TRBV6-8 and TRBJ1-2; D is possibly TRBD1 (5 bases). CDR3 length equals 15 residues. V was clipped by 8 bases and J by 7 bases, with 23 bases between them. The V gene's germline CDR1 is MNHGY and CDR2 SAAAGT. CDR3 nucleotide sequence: TGTGCCAGCGCTACCCCTAGGACGCGGGGCAGTGGCTACACCTTC. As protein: CASATPRTRGSGYTF.

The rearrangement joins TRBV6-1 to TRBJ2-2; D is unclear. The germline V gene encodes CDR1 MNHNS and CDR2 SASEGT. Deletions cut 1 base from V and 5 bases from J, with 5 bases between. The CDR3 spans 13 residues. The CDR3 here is CASSEGATGELFF. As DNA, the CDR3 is TGTGCCAGCAGTGAAGGGGCTACCGGGGAGCTGTTTTTT.